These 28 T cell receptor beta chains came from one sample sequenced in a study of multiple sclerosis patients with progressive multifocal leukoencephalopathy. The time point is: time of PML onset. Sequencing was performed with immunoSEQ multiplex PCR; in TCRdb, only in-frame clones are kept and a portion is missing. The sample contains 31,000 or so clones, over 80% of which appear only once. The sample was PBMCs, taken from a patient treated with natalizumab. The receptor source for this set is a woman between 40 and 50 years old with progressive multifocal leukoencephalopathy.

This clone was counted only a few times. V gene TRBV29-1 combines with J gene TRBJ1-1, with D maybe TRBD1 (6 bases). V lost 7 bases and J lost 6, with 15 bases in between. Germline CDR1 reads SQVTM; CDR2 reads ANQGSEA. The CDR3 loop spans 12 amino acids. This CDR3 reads CSAGDTKAEAFF. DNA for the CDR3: TGCAGCGCTGGGGACACTAAAGCTGAAGCTTTCTTT.

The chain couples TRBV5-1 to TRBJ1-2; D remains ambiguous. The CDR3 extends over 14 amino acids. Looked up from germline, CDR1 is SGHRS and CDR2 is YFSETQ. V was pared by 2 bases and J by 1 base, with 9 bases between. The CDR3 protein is CASSLGRGNYGYTF. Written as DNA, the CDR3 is TGCGCCAGCAGCTTAGGACGGGGTAACTATGGCTACACCTTC. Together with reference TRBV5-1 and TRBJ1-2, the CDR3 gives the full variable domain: KAGVTQTPRYLIKTRGQQVTLSCSPISGHRSVSWYQQTPGQGLQFLFEYFSETQRNKGNFPGRFSGRQFSNSRSEMNVSTLELGDSALYLCASSLGRGNYGYTFGSGTRLTVV.

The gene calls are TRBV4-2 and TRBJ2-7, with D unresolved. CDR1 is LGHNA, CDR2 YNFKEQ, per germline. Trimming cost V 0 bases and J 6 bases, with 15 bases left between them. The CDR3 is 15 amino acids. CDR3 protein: CASSQEHLIGGEQYF. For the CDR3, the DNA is TGTGCCAGCAGCCAAGAACATCTGATTGGCGGCGAGCAGTACTTC.

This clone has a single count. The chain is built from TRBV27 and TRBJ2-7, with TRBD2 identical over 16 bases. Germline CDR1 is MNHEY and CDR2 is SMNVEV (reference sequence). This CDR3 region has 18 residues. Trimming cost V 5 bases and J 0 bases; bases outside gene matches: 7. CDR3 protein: CASSRGLAGGLSSYEQYF. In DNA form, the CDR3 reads TGTGCCAGCAGTCGGGGACTAGCGGGAGGGTTGAGCTCCTACGAGCAGTACTTC.

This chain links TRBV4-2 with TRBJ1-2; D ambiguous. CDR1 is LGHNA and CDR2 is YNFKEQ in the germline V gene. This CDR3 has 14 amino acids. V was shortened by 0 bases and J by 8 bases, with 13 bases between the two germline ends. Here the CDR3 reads CASSQENPMGGYTF. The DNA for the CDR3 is TGTGCCAGCAGCCAAGAAAACCCTATGGGAGGCTACACCTTC.

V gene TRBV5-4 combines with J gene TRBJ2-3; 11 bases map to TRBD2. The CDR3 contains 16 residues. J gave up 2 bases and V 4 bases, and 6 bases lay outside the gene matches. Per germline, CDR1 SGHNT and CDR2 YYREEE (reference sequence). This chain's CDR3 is CASSGGTSGTTDTQYF. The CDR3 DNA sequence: TGTGCCAGCAGCGGAGGGACTAGCGGAACCACAGATACGCAGTATTTT.

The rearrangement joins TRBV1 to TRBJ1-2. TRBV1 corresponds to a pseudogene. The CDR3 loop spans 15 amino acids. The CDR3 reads CTSSPRNPKDYGYTF. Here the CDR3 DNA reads TGCACCAGCAGCCCGCGGAACCCGAAGGACTATGGCTACACCTTC.

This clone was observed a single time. The CDR3 DNA sequence: TGTGCCAGCAGCATATGGACAGGGGGTAATCAGCCCCAGCATTTT. Translation gives CASSIWTGGNQPQHF. This chain connects TRBV7-8 to TRBJ1-5; 10 bases are a match to TRBD1. Unmatched junction bases numbered 5, after V lost 5 bases and J lost 4 bases. The CDR3 runs 15 residues. Germline V lookup: CDR1 SGHVS, CDR2 FQNEAQ.

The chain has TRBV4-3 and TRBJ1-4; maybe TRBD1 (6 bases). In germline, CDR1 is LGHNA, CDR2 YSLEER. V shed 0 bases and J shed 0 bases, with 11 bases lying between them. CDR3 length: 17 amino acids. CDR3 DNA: TGCGCCAGCAGCCAAGATCCAGGGGTTGCAACTAATGAAAAACTGTTTTTT. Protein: CASSQDPGVATNEKLFF.

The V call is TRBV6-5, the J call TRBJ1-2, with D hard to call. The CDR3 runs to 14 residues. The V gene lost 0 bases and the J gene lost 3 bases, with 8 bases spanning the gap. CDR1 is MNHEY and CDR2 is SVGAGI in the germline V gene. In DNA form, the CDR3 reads TGTGCCAGCAGTTACTCAGGATCCGACTATGGCTACACCTTC. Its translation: CASSYSGSDYGYTF.

CDR3 sequence reads: CASSWDGNTIYF. The CDR3 region has the DNA TGTGCCAGCAGCTGGGACGGGAACACCATATATTTT. The V gene is TRBV7-6, the J gene TRBJ1-3; the D gene is possibly TRBD1 (5 bases). With 4 bases removed from V and 7 bases from J, the gap between germline ends came to 8 bases. Germline V gene data show CDR1 as SGHVS and CDR2 as FNYEAQ. The CDR3 loop spans 12 amino acids.

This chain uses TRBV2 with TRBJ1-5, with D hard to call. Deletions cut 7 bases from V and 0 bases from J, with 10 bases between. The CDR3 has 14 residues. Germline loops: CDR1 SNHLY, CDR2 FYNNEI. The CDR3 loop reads CASNREVSNQPQHF. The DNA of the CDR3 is TGTGCCAGCAACAGAGAGGTTAGCAATCAGCCCCAGCATTTT.

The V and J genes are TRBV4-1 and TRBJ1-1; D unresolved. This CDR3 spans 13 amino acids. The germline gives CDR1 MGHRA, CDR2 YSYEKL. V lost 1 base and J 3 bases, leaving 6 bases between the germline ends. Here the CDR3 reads CASSQGGHTEAFF. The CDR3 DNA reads TGCGCCAGCAGCCAAGGAGGGCACACTGAAGCTTTCTTT.

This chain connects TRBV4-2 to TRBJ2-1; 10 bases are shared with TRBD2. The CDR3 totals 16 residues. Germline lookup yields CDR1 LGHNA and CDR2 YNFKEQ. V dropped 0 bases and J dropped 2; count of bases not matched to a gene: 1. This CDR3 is CASSQETSGAYNEQFF. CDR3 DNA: TGTGCCAGCAGCCAAGAAACTAGCGGGGCCTACAATGAGCAGTTCTTC.

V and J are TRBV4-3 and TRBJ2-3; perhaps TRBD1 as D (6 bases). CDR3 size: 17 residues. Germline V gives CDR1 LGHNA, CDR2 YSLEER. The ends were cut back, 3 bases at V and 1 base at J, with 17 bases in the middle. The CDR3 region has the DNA TGCGCCAGCAGCCATGCACACAGGGTCCAGGGCACAGATACGCAGTATTTT. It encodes CASSHAHRVQGTDTQYF.

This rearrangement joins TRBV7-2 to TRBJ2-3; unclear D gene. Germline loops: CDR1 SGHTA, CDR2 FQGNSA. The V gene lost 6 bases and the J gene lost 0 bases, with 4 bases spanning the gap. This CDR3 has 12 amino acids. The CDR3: CASSKSTDTQYF. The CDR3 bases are TGTGCCAGCAGTAAAAGCACAGATACGCAGTATTTT.

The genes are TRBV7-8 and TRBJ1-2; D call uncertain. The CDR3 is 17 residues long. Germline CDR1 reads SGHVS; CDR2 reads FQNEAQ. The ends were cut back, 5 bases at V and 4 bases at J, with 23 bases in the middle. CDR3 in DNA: TGTGCCAGCAGCGTACTTCCGCTTACCCGAAAGACCTATGGCTACACCTTC. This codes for CASSVLPLTRKTYGYTF.

The CDR3 region is CASSSGGLAGVKQYF. CDR3 nucleotides: TGTGCCAGCAGCTCCGGGGGACTAGCGGGAGTTAAGCAGTACTTC. V is TRBV13 and J is TRBJ2-7; 14 bases align to TRBD2. J lost 8 bases, V lost 4 bases, and 7 bases had no gene match. The CDR3 spans 15 residues. Germline CDR1 and CDR2: PRHDT and FYEKMQ (reference sequence).

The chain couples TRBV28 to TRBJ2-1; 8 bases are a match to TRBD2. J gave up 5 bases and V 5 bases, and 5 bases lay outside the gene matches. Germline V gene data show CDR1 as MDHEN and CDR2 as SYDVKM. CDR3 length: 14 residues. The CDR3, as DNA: TGTGCCAGCAGTATAGCGGGGCTACACAATGAGCAGTTCTTC. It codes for CASSIAGLHNEQFF.

The CDR3 loop reads CASRPGTSYEQYF. CDR3 DNA sequence: TGTGCCAGCAGACCCGGGACTAGCTACGAGCAGTACTTC. The V and J genes are TRBV6-5 and TRBJ2-7, with 8 bases fitting TRBD2. This CDR3 region has 13 residues. Germline loops: CDR1 MNHEY, CDR2 SVGAGI. Trimming cost V 6 bases and J 3 bases; bases outside gene matches: 4.

Here the CDR3 reads CASTLRPGNEQFF. The CDR3 region has the DNA TGTGCCAGTACCCTTAGACCCGGCAATGAGCAGTTCTTC. The gene calls are TRBV19 and TRBJ2-1; D gene ambiguous. The CDR3 has 13 amino acids. CDR1 and CDR2 (germline): LNHDA, SQIVND (reference sequence). Trimming removed 7 bases from V and 6 bases from J, with 13 bases in between.

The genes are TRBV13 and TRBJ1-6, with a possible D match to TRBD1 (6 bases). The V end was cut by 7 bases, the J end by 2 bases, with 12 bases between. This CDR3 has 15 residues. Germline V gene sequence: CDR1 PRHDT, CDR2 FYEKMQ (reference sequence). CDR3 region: CASNSGAPYNSPLHF. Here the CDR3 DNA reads TGTGCCAGCAACTCAGGGGCGCCCTATAATTCACCCCTCCACTTT.

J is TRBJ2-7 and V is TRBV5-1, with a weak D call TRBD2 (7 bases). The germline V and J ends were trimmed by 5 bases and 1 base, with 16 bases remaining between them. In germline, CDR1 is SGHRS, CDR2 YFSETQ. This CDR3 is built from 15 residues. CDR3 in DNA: TGCGCCAGCAGGTTTAGGGGGGGAGTTTCCTACGAGCAGTACTTC. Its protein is CASRFRGGVSYEQYF.

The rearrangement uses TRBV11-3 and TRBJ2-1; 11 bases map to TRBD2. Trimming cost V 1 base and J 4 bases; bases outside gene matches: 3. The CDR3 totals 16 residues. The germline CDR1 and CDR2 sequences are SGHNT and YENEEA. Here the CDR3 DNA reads TGTGCCAGCAGCTTAGCTCTAGCGGGAGGATACAATGAGCAGTTCTTC. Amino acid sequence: CASSLALAGGYNEQFF.

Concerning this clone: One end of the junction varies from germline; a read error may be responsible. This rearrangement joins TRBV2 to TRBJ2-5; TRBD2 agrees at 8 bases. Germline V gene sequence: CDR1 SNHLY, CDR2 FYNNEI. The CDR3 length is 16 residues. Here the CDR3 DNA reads TGTGCCAGCAGCGAAGTGGCGGGGGGCAGGAAAGAGACCCAGTACTTC. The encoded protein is CASSEVAGGRKETQYF.

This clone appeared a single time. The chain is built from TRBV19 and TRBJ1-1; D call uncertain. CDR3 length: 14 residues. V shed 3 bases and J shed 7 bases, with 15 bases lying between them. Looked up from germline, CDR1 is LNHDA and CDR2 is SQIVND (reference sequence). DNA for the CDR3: TGTGCCAGTAGTATCCTGATCGCTACGGGTGAAGCTTTCTTT. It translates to CASSILIATGEAFF.

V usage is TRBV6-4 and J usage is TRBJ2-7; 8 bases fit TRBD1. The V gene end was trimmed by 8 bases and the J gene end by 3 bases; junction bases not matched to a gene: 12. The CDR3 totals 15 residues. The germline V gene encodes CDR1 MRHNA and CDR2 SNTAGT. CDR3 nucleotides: TGTGCCAGCTCGAAGGGGCAGGGGGCCTACTACGAGCAGTACTTC. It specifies CASSKGQGAYYEQYF.

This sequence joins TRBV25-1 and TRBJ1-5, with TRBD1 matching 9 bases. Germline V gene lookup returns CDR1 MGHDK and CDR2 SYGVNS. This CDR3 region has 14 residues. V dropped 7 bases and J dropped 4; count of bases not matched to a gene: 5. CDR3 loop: CASKGDRANQPQHF. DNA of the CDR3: TGTGCCAGCAAAGGGGACAGGGCTAATCAGCCCCAGCATTTT.